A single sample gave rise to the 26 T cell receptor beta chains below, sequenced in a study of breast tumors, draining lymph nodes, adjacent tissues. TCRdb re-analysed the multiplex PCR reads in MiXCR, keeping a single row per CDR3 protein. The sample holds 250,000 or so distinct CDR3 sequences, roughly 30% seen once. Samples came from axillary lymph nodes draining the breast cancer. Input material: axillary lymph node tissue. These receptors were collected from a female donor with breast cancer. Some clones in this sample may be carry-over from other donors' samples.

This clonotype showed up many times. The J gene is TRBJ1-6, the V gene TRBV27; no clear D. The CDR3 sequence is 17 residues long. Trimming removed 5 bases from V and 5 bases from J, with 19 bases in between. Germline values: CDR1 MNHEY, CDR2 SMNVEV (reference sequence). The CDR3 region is CASSPNRRIRDNSPLHF. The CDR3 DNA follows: TGTGCCAGCAGTCCAAACCGACGCATAAGGGATAATTCACCCCTCCACTTT.

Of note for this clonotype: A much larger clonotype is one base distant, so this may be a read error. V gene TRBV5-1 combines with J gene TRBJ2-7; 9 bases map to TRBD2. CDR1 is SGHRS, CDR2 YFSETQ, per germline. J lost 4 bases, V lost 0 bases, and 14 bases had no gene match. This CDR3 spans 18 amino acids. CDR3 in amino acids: CASSLALDPREGGYEQYF. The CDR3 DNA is TGCGCCAGCAGCTTGGCCTTAGATCCGCGGGAGGGTGGTTACGAGCAGTACTTC.

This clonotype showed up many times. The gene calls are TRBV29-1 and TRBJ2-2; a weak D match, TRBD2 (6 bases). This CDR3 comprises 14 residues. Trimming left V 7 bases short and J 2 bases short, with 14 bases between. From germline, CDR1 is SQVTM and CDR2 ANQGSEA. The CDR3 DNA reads TGCAGCGGCGGGACTCTCGGAAACACCGGGGAGCTGTTTTTT. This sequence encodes CSGGTLGNTGELFF.

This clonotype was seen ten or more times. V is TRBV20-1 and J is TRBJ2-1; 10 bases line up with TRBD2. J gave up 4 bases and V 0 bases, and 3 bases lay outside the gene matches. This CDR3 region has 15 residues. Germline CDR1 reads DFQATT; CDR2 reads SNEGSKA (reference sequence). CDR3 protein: CSARDGLAAYNEQFF. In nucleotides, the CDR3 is TGCAGTGCTAGAGACGGACTAGCGGCATACAATGAGCAGTTCTTC.

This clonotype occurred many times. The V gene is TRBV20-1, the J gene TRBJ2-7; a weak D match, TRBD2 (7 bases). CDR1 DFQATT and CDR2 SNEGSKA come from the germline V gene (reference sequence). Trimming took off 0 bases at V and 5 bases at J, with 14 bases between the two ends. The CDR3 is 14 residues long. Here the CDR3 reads CSARDPGGRDEQYF. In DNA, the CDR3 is TGCAGTGCTAGAGATCCCGGGGGGCGGGACGAGCAGTACTTC.

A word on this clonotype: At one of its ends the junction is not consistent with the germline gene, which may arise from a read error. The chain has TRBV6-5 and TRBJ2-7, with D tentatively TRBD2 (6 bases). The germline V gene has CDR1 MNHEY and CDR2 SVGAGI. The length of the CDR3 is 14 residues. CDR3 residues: CASSHSIGGGEQYF. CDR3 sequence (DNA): TGTGCCAGCAGTCACTCGATCGGGGGAGGCGAGCAGTACTTC.

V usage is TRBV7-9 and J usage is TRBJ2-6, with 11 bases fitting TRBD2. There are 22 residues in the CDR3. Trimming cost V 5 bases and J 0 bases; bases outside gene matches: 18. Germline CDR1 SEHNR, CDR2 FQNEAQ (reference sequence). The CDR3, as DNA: TGTGCCAGCAGCGTTGAAGATCGCGGGACTAGCGGTGCGGGCTCTGGGGCCAACGTCCTGACTTTC. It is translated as CASSVEDRGTSGAGSGANVLTF.

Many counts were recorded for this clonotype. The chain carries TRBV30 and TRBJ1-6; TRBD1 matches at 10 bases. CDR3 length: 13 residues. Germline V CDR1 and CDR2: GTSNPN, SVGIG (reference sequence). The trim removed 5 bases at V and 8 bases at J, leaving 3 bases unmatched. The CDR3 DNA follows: TGTGCCTGGGCCGGGACAGGGGATTCACCCCTCCACTTT. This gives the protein CAWAGTGDSPLHF.

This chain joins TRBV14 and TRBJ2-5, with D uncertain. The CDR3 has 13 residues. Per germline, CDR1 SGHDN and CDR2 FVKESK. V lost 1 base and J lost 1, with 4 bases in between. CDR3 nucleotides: TGTGCCAGCAGCCAAGCCCTCCAAGAGACCCAGTACTTC. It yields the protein CASSQALQETQYF.

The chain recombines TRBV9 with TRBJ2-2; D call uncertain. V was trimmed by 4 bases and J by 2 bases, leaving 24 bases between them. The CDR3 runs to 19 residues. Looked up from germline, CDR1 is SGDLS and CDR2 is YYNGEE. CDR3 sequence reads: CASSYPLGSPVANTGELFF. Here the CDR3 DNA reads TGTGCCAGCAGCTACCCTCTCGGGTCACCCGTCGCCAACACCGGGGAGCTGTTTTTT.

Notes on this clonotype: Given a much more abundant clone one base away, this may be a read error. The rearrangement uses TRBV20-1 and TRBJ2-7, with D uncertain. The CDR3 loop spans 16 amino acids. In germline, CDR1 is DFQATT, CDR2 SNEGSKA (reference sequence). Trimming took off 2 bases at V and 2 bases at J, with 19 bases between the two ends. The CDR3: CSARRSSGQGTYEQYF. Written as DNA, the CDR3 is TGCAGTGCTAGAAGAAGCTCCGGGCAAGGAACCTACGAGCAGTACTTC.

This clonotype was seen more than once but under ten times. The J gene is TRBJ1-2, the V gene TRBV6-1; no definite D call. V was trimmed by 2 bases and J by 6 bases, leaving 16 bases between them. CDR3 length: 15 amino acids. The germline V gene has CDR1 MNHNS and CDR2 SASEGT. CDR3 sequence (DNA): TGTGCCAGCAGTGAACCGAGAGGGTCATTCCATGGCTACACCTTC. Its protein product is CASSEPRGSFHGYTF.

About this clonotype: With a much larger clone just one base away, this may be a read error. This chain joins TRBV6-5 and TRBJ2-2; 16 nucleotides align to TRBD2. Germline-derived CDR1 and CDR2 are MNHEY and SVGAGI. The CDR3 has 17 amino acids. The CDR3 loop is CASSQGLAGGPVGGLFF. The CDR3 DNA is TGTGCCAGCAGTCAGGGACTAGCGGGAGGGCCAGTTGGGGGGCTGTTTTTT.

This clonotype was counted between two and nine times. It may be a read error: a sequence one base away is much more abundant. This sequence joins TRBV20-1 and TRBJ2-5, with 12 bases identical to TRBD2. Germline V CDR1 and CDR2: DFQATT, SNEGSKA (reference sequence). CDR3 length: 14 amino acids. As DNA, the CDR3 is TGCGGTGCTAGACTAGCGGGAGCGTTGGAGACCCAGTACTTC. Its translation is CGARLAGALETQYF.

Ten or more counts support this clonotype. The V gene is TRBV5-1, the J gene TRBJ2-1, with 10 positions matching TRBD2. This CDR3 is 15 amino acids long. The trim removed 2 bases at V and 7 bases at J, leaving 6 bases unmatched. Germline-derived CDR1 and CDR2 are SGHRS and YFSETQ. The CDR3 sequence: CASSLKASGRNEQFF. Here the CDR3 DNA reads TGCGCCAGCAGCTTAAAGGCTAGCGGGAGAAATGAGCAGTTCTTC.

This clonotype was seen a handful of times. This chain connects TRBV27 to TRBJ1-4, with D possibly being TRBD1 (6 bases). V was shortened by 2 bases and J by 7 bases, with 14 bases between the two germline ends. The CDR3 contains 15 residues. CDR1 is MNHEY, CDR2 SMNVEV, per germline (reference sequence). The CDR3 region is CASSLGQGSGEKLFF. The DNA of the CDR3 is TGTGCCAGCAGTTTAGGGCAGGGGTCGGGTGAAAAACTGTTTTTT.

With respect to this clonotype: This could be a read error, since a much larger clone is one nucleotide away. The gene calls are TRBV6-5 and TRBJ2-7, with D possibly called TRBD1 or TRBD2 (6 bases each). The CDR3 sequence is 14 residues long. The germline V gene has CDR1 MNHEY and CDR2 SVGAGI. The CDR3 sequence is CASSYFGGSYKQYF. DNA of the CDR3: TGTGCCAGCAGTTACTTCGGGGGCTCCTACAAGCAGTACTTC.

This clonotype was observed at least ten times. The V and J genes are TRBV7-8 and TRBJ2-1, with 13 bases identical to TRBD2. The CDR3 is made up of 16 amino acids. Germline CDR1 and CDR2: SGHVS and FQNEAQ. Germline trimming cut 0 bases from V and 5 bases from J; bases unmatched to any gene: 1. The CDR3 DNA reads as TGTGCCAGCAGCTTAGCGGGGACTAGCGGGAACAATGAGCAGTTCTTC. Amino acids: CASSLAGTSGNNEQFF.

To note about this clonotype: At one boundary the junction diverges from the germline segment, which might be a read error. This CDR3 reads CASSRRTSPGILDHSPLHF. CDR3 sequence (DNA): TGTGCCAGCAGCCGAAGGACTTCACCGGGGATACTCGATCATTCACCCCTCCATTTT. The chain joins TRBV7-2 to TRBJ1-6; D is unresolved. This CDR3 region has 19 residues. The germline gives CDR1 SGHTA, CDR2 FQGNSA. The full variable domain, completed using reference TRBV7-2 and TRBJ1-6, is GAGVSQSPSNKVTEKGKDVELRCDPISGHTALYWYRQSLGQGLEFLIYFQGNSAPDKSGLPSDRFSAERTGGSVSTLTIQRTQQEDSAVYLCASSRRTSPGILDHSPLHFGNGTRLTVT.

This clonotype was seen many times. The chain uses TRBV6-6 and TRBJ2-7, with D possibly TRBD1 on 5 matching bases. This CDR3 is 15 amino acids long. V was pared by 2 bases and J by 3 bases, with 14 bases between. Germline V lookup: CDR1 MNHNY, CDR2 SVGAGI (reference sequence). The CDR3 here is CASSYKGPSLYEQYF. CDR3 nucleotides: TGTGCCAGCAGTTACAAGGGGCCATCACTCTACGAGCAGTACTTC.

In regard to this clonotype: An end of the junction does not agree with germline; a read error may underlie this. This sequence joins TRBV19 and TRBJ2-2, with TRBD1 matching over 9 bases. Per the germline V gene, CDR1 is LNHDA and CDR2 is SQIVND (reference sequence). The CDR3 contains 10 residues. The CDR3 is CASSIPDRGF. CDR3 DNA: TGTGCCAGTAGTATCCCTGACAGGGGGTTC.

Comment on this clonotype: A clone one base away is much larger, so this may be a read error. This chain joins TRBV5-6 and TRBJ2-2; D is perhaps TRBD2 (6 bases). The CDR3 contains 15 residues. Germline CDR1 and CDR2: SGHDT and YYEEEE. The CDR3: CASSLAGANTGEPFF. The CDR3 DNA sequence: TGTGCCAGCAGCTTGGCGGGAGCCAACACCGGGGAGCCGTTTTTT.

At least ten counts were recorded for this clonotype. CDR3 region: CASSTQMTGNVETQYF. For the CDR3, the DNA is TGTGCCAGTAGTACACAGATGACAGGGAACGTAGAGACCCAGTACTTC. V gene TRBV19 combines with J gene TRBJ2-5; 7 nucleotides align to TRBD1. CDR1 is LNHDA and CDR2 is SQIVND in the germline V gene (reference sequence). V was pared by 4 bases and J by 4 bases, with 12 bases of the junction left unmatched. The CDR3 is 16 amino acids.

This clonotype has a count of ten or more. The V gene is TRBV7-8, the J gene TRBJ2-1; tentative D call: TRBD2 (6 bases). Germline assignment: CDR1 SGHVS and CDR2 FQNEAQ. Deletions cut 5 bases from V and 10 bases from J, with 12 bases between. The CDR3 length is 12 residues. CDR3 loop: CASSPVREEQFF. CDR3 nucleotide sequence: TGTGCCAGCAGCCCAGTCCGGGAGGAGCAGTTCTTC.

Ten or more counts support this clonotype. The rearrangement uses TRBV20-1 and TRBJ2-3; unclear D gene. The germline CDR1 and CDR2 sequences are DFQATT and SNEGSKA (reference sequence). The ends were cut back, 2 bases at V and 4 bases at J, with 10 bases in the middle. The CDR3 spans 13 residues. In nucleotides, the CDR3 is TGCAGTGCTAGACGCACTGGCGCAGATACGCAGTATTTT. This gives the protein CSARRTGADTQYF.

The CDR3 protein is CASSLDRTNEKLFF. As DNA, the CDR3 is TGTGCCAGCAGCTTAGACAGAACTAATGAAAAACTGTTTTTT. The genes are TRBV7-6 and TRBJ1-4; D is unresolved. The germline V gene has CDR1 SGHVS and CDR2 FNYEAQ. This CDR3 contains 14 residues. The V and J ends lost 1 base and 1 base respectively, with 4 bases between them.